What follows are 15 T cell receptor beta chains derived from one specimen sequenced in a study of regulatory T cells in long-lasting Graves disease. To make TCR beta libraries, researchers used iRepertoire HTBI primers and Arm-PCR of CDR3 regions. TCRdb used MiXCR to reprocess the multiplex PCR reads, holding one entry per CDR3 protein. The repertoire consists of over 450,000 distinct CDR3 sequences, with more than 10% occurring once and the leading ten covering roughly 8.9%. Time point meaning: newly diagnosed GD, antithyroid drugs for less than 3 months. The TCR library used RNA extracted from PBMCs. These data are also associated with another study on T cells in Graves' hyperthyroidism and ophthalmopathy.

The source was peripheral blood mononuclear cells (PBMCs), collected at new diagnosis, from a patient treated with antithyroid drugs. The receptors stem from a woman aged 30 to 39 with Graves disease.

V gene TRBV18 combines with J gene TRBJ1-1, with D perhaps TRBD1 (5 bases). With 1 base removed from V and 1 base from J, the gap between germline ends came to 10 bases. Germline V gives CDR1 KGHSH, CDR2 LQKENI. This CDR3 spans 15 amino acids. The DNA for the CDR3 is TGTGCCAGCTCACCACGGGGCAGGCAGAACACTGAAGCTTTCTTT. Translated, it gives CASSPRGRQNTEAFF.

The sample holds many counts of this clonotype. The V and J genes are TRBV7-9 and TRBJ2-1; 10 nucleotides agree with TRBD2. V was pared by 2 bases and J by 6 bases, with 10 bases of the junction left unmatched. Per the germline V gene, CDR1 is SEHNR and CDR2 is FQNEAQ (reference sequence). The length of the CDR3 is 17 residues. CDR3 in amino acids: CASSLNPSGSPVNEQFF. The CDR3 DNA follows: TGTGCCAGCAGCTTAAATCCTAGCGGGAGTCCTGTCAATGAGCAGTTCTTC. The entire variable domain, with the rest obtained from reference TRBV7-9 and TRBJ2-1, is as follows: DTGVSQNPRHKITKRGQNVTFRCDPISEHNRLYWYRQTLGQGPEFLTYFQNEAQLEKSRLLSDRFSAERPKGSFSTLEIQRTEQGDSAMYLCASSLNPSGSPVNEQFFGPGTRLTVL.

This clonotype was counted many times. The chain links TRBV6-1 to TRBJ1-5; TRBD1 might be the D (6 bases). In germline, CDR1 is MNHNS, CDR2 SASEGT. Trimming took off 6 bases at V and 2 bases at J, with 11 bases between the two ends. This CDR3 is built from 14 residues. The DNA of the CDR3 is TGTGCCAGCAGAAGATCAGGGGGCAATCAGCCCCAGCATTTT. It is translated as CASRRSGGNQPQHF.

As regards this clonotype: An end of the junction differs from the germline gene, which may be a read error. The CDR3 sequence: CAWSVSHLRDAYEQHF. DNA for the CDR3: TGTGCCTGGAGTGTTTCCCATTTGAGGGATGCCTACGAGCAGCACTTC. This sequence joins TRBV30 and TRBJ2-7; D may be TRBD2 (5 bases). The germline gives CDR1 GTSNPN, CDR2 SVGIG (reference sequence). This CDR3 contains 16 residues.

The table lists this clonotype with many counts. The CDR3 nucleotides are TGTGCCAGCTCACCCCTTGCCCAAGAGACCCAGTACTTC. It codes for CASSPLAQETQYF. The rearrangement joins TRBV18 to TRBJ2-5; D not certain. Germline V gives CDR1 KGHSH, CDR2 LQKENI. The CDR3 totals 13 residues. The V end was cut by 3 bases, the J end by 1 base, with 6 bases between.

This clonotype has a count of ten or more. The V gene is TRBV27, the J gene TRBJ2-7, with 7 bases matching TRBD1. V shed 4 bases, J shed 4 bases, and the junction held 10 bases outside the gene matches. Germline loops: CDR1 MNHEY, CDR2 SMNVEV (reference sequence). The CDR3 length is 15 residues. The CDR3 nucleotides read TGTGCCAGCAGTTCCCTACAGGGGAATAGATACGAGCAGTACTTC. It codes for CASSSLQGNRYEQYF.

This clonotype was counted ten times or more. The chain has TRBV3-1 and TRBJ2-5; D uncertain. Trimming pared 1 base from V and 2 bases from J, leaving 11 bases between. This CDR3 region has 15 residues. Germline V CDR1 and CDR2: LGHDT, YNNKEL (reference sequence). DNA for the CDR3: TGTGCCAGCAGCCAAGTTCTTGGACCTCAAGAGACCCAGTACTTC. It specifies CASSQVLGPQETQYF.

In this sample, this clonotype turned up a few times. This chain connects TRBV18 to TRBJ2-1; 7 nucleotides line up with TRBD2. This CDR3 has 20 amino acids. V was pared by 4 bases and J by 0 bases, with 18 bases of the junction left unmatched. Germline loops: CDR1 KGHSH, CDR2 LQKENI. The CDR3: CASSRLSLLGAGVSYNEQFF. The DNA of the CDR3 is TGTGCCAGCTCACGACTATCACTCTTAGGGGCGGGAGTCTCCTACAATGAGCAGTTCTTC. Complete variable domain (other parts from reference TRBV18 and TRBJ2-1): NAGVMQNPRHLVRRRGQEARLRCSPMKGHSHVYWYRQLPEEGLKFMVYLQKENIIDESGMPKERFSAEFPKEGPSILRIQQVVRGDSAAYFCASSRLSLLGAGVSYNEQFFGPGTRLTVL.

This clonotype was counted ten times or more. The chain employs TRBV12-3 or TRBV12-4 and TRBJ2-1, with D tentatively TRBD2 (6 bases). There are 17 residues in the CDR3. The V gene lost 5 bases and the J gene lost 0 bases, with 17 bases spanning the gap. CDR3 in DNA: TGTGCCAGCAGTCGCCTCGCGGGACTCCTCTCCTACAATGAGCAGTTCTTC. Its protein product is CASSRLAGLLSYNEQFF.

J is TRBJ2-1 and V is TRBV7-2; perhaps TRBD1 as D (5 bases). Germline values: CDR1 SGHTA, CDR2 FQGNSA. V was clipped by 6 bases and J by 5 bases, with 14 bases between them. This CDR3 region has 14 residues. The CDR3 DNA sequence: TGTGCCAGCAGATCTCCGGACAAACACAATGAGCAGTTCTTC. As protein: CASRSPDKHNEQFF.

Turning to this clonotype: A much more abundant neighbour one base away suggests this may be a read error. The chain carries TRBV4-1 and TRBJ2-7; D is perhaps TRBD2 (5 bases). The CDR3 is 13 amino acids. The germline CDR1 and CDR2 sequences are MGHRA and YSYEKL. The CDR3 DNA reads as TGCGCCAACAGCCAACTAGTCTTCTACGAGCAGTACTTC. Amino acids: CANSQLVFYEQYF.

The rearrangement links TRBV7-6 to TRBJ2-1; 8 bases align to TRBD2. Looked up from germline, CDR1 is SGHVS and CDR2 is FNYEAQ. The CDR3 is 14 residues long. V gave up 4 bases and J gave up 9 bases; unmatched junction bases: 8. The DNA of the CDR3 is TGTGCCAGCAGCTCAAGGACTAGCATAGGTGAGCAGTTCTTC. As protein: CASSSRTSIGEQFF. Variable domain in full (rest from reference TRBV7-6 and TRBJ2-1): GAGVSQSPRYKVTKRGQDVALRCDPISGHVSLYWYRQALGQGPEFLTYFNYEAQQDKSGLPNDRFSAERPEGSISTLTIQRTEQRDSAMYRCASSSRTSIGEQFFGPGTRLTVL.

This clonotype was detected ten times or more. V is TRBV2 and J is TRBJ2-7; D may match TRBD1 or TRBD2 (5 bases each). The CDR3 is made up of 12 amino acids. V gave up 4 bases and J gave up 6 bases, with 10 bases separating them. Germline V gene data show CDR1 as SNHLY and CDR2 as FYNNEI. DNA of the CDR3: TGTGCCAGCAGTGTCGGGGCGCTCGAGCAGTACTTC. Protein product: CASSVGALEQYF.

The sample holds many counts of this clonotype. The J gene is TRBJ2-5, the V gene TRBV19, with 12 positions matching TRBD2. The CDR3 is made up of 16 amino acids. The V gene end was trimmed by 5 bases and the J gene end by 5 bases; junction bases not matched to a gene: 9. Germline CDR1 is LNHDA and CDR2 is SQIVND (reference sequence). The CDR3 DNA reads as TGTGCCAGTAGTGCGCAGACTAGCGGGAGAGGTGAGACCCAGTACTTC. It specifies CASSAQTSGRGETQYF.

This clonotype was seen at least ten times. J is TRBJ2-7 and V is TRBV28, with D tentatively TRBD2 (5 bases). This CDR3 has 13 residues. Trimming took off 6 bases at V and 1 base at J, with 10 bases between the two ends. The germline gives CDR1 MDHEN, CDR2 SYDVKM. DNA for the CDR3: TGTGCCAGCAGAACCGGGATTTCCTACGAGCAGTACTTC. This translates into CASRTGISYEQYF.